Below, 20 T cell receptor beta chains from the same sample are listed, as sequenced in a study of cytomegalovirus exposure and HLA in healthy donors. In the PCR, 60 Vbeta and 13 Jbeta primers were used. TCRdb keeps only in-frame clones here, not all; method: immunoSEQ multiplex PCR. This sample's clone table lists roughly 120,000 clones. Sequenced sample: PBMCs. The receptors stem from a man under 40 in good health and CMV-seronegative.

The chain employs TRBV4-1 and TRBJ1-3; perhaps TRBD1 as D (6 bases). Germline CDR1 MGHRA, CDR2 YSYEKL. This CDR3 contains 16 residues. Between the trimmed V and J ends, which lost 1 base and 3 bases, there was a span of 13 bases. This CDR3 is CASSQVQGTRGNTIYF. In nucleotides, the CDR3 is TGCGCCAGCAGCCAAGTTCAGGGGACGCGTGGAAACACCATATATTTT.

V and J are TRBV10-3 and TRBJ1-5; 7 bases agree with TRBD1. The CDR3 extends over 13 amino acids. Germline CDR1 reads ENHRY; CDR2 reads SYGVKD. Trimming took 6 bases from V and 5 from J; bases not matched to a gene: 4. CDR3 protein: CAISRDSYQPQHF. The CDR3 DNA reads as TGTGCCATCAGCCGGGACAGCTATCAGCCCCAGCATTTT.

Comments on this clone: The junction departs from the called germline gene at one end, perhaps through a read error. V gene TRBV5-4 combines with J gene TRBJ2-7, with D possibly TRBD1 on 6 matching bases. The germline V gene has CDR1 SGHNT and CDR2 YYREEE (reference sequence). The CDR3 length is 12 residues. The CDR3 bases are TGTGCCAGCAGCCCCGGACAGCCCCATCAGCACTTC. As protein: CASSPGQPHQHF.

Comment on this clone: The identical CDR3 is also encoded by other nucleotide sequences in the sample. This chain links TRBV27 with TRBJ2-4, with 9 bases identical to TRBD2. The CDR3 covers 16 residues. Germline V lookup: CDR1 MNHEY, CDR2 SMNVEV (reference sequence). Trimming took 4 bases from V and 4 from J; bases not matched to a gene: 8. Written as DNA, the CDR3 is TGTGCCAGCAGTTCCCCGGCTAGCGGGATTAAAAACATTCAGTACTTC. Amino acids: CASSSPASGIKNIQYF.

The chain couples TRBV2 to TRBJ2-1; 14 bases fit TRBD2. CDR1 SNHLY and CDR2 FYNNEI come from the germline V gene. This CDR3 is built from 18 residues. Unmatched junction bases numbered 6, after V lost 4 bases and J lost 1 base. CDR3: CASSGGGLAGDSYNEQFF. DNA for the CDR3: TGTGCCAGCAGTGGGGGGGGACTAGCGGGGGATTCCTACAATGAGCAGTTCTTC. The full variable domain, completed using reference TRBV2 and TRBJ2-1, is EPEVTQTPSHQVTQMGQEVILRCVPISNHLYFYWYRQILGQKVEFLVSFYNNEISEKSEIFDDQFSVERPDGSNFTLKIRSTKLEDSAMYFCASSGGGLAGDSYNEQFFGPGTRLTVL.

This chain connects TRBV10-3 to TRBJ2-5, with D perhaps TRBD1 (5 bases). V was clipped by 2 bases and J by 4 bases, with 11 bases between them. The length of the CDR3 is 14 residues. Germline V gene sequence: CDR1 ENHRY, CDR2 SYGVKD. CDR3 DNA sequence: TGTGCCATCAGTGAGCCGGACATGCGAGAGACCCAGTACTTC. It specifies CAISEPDMRETQYF.

The V call is TRBV7-3, the J call TRBJ2-2; D unclear. Germline CDR1 is SGHTA and CDR2 is FQGTGA. This CDR3 is 12 amino acids long. With 2 bases removed from V and 6 bases from J, the gap between germline ends came to 4 bases. In DNA, the CDR3 is TGTGCCAGCAGCTTATATCCCGGGGAGCTGTTTTTT. Its protein is CASSLYPGELFF.

This chain joins TRBV30 and TRBJ2-7; no clear D. CDR1 is GTSNPN, CDR2 SVGIG, per germline (reference sequence). V lost 2 bases, J lost 0 bases, and 17 bases lay in between. The CDR3 is 16 amino acids. CDR3 region: CAWSTPPGSPSYEQYF. The CDR3 DNA follows: TGTGCCTGGAGTACCCCCCCGGGTTCCCCCTCCTACGAGCAGTACTTC.

The J gene is TRBJ2-7, the V gene TRBV19, with a tentative D call TRBD1 (6 bases). This CDR3 has 15 residues. Trimming cost V 5 bases and J 0 bases, with 14 bases left between them. From germline, CDR1 is LNHDA and CDR2 SQIVND (reference sequence). CDR3 sequence reads: CASSFSQGSSYEQYF. The CDR3 nucleotides are TGTGCCAGTAGTTTTTCGCAGGGGAGCTCCTACGAGCAGTACTTC.

This chain joins TRBV5-1 and TRBJ2-1; TRBD2 matches 12 bases. Germline assignment: CDR1 SGHRS and CDR2 YFSETQ. The CDR3 is 16 amino acids. V lost 2 bases to trimming and J lost 5 bases; unmatched junction nucleotides: 5. CDR3 bases: TGCGCCAGCAGCTTAAGGACTAGCGGGGTGAACAATGAGCAGTTCTTC. The encoded protein is CASSLRTSGVNNEQFF.

The chain links TRBV29-1 to TRBJ2-5, with D possibly being TRBD2 (6 bases). V shed 7 bases and J shed 4 bases, with 13 bases lying between them. CDR3 length equals 12 residues. Germline CDR1 is SQVTM and CDR2 is ANQGSEA. The CDR3 nucleotides are TGCAGCGCCATGGGAGGTGGAGAGACCCAGTACTTC. Protein product: CSAMGGGETQYF. Looking up the rest from reference TRBV29-1 and TRBJ2-5 gives the full variable domain: SAVISQKPSRDICQRGTSLTIQCQVDSQVTMMFWYRQQPGQSLTLIATANQGSEATYESGFVIDKFPISRPNLTFSTLTVSNMSPEDSSIYLCSAMGGGETQYFGPGTRLLVL.

In regard to this clone: The sample has other DNA sequences that encode this CDR3 too. V and J are TRBV6-1 and TRBJ2-7; the D gene is possibly TRBD2 (7 bases). The V and J ends lost 6 bases and 4 bases respectively, with 16 bases between them. Germline V gives CDR1 MNHNS, CDR2 SASEGT. The CDR3 has 14 residues. The CDR3 DNA follows: TGTGCCAGCAGGGGGGGGCAGCTTCTTTACGAGCAGTACTTC. Translating gives CASRGGQLLYEQYF.

This sequence joins TRBV7-2 and TRBJ2-7; possible D gene TRBD1, 5 bases. Trimming took off 3 bases at V and 5 bases at J, with 11 bases between the two ends. CDR1 is SGHTA and CDR2 is FQGNSA in the germline V gene. CDR3 size: 13 residues. CDR3 sequence: CASSLGHGDEQYF. CDR3 bases: TGTGCCAGCAGCTTGGGGCATGGGGACGAGCAGTACTTC.

The gene calls are TRBV29-1 and TRBJ1-2, with D possibly TRBD1 on 6 matching bases. The V end was cut by 7 bases, the J end by 7 bases, with 16 bases between. This CDR3 is built from 12 residues. Germline V gene data show CDR1 as SQVTM and CDR2 as ANQGSEA. The CDR3 DNA reads as TGCAGCGGCTACAGGGCAAGGAGTGGCTACACCTTC. Amino acid sequence: CSGYRARSGYTF.

This chain joins TRBV27 and TRBJ1-1; weak D call: TRBD1 (6 bases). The CDR3 has 14 amino acids. V was trimmed by 6 bases and J by 5 bases, leaving 16 bases between them. Germline-derived CDR1 and CDR2 are MNHEY and SMNVEV (reference sequence). The CDR3 region is CASSLFFRGTEAFF. CDR3 sequence (DNA): TGTGCCAGCAGCCTCTTTTTCAGGGGAACTGAAGCTTTCTTT.

This chain links TRBV6-5 with TRBJ1-5; TRBD1 matches at 7 bases. Germline V gene lookup returns CDR1 MNHEY and CDR2 SVGAGI. The CDR3 spans 15 residues. After removal of 5 bases from V and 3 bases from J, the junction contained 7 bases not matched to a gene. DNA for the CDR3: TGTGCCAGCAGTACTGACAGGGAACTCAATCAGCCCCAGCATTTT. This codes for CASSTDRELNQPQHF.

The gene calls are TRBV6-4 and TRBJ2-3; the match to TRBD1 covers 7 bases. CDR3 length equals 14 residues. J lost 2 bases, V lost 9 bases, and 8 bases had no gene match. CDR1 is MRHNA, CDR2 SNTAGT, per germline. CDR3 residues: CASAPGQNTDTQYF. CDR3 nucleotides: TGTGCCAGTGCGCCGGGACAGAACACAGATACGCAGTATTTT.

The genes are TRBV6-5 and TRBJ2-2; tentative D call: TRBD2 (7 bases). Trimming took off 0 bases at V and 4 bases at J, with 12 bases between the two ends. The germline gives CDR1 MNHEY, CDR2 SVGAGI. The CDR3 extends over 16 amino acids. The CDR3 DNA reads TGTGCCAGCAGTTACTCAGGGGGGGAGATCACCGGGGAGCTGTTTTTT. Translating gives CASSYSGGEITGELFF.

The V gene is TRBV4-1, the J gene TRBJ2-2; 7 nucleotides align to TRBD1. This CDR3 has 15 amino acids. The V gene end was trimmed by 0 bases and the J gene end by 7 bases; junction bases not matched to a gene: 5. From germline, CDR1 is MGHRA and CDR2 YSYEKL. The CDR3: CASSQDTGAGGELFF. The CDR3 bases are TGCGCCAGCAGCCAAGATACAGGGGCGGGCGGGGAGCTGTTTTTT.

V gene TRBV7-8 combines with J gene TRBJ2-1, with 16 bases aligning to TRBD2. Trimming at V came to 1 base and at J to 2 bases, leaving 5 bases not matched to a gene. CDR1 SGHVS and CDR2 FQNEAQ come from the germline V gene. This CDR3 contains 19 residues. The chain's CDR3 is CASSLGEGLAGGTYNEQFF. For the CDR3, the DNA is TGTGCCAGCAGCTTAGGGGAGGGACTAGCGGGGGGGACCTACAATGAGCAGTTCTTC.